The next 9 T cell receptor beta chains were all read from a single sample in a study of blood T cell repertoires in COVID-19. The table came from immunoSEQ multiplex PCR; TCRdb's copy has only in-frame clones and leaves some out. This sample has roughly 670,000 clones, with about 90% found just once. The sequencing input was peripheral blood. The origin of the receptors is a woman aged 18-29 years with acute or convalescent COVID-19.

The chain joins TRBV10-2 to TRBJ2-5, with TRBD2 matching over 8 bases. This CDR3 region has 14 residues. Unmatched junction bases numbered 12, after V lost 10 bases and J lost 5 bases. Germline CDR1 reads WSHSY; CDR2 reads SAAADI. CDR3 region: CATNPGGALETQYF. In DNA form, the CDR3 reads TGCGCCACCAACCCCGGGGGGGCCTTGGAGACCCAGTACTTC.

V usage is TRBV6-2 or TRBV6-3 and J usage is TRBJ2-7, with a possible D match to TRBD2 (6 bases). This CDR3 is 15 amino acids long. The germline V gene encodes CDR1 MNHEY and CDR2 SVGEGT. V lost 3 bases, J lost 3 bases, and 15 bases lay in between. DNA of the CDR3: TGTGCCAGCAGTTATGGAGGGATCCTCTTCTACGAGCAGTACTTC. Amino acids: CASSYGGILFYEQYF.

This clone was seen just once. The chain links TRBV3-1 (or the pseudogene TRBV3-2) to TRBJ1-1; D is unclear. Germline assignment: CDR1 LGHDT and CDR2 YNNKEL (reference sequence). Trimming stripped 3 bases from V and 3 bases from J, with 11 bases between. This CDR3 comprises 14 residues. CDR3 residues: CASSQYSGDTEAFF. DNA for the CDR3: TGTGCCAGCAGCCAGTACTCCGGTGACACTGAAGCTTTCTTT.

This chain connects TRBV12-3 or TRBV12-4 to TRBJ1-2, with 10 bases matching TRBD1. The CDR3 totals 13 residues. The trim removed 5 bases at V and 7 bases at J, leaving 4 bases unmatched. CDR3 amino acids: CASSPDRGLGYTF. The DNA for the CDR3 is TGTGCCAGCAGTCCCGACAGGGGGCTTGGCTACACCTTC.

The V gene is TRBV19, the J gene TRBJ1-5, with 9 bases fitting TRBD1. The CDR3 spans 16 residues. V shed 3 bases, J shed 2 bases, and the junction held 5 bases outside the gene matches. The V gene's germline CDR1 is LNHDA and CDR2 SQIVND (reference sequence). The CDR3 DNA sequence: TGTGCCAGTAGTATCGGGACAGGGCCCGGCAATCAGCCCCAGCATTTT. Amino acids: CASSIGTGPGNQPQHF.

This clone was detected only once. The chain recombines TRBV11-2 with TRBJ1-1; no firm D call. The CDR3 is 12 amino acids. V shed 2 bases and J shed 5 bases, with 6 bases lying between them. Germline V lookup: CDR1 SGHAT, CDR2 FQNNGV. The CDR3 spells CASSLTGTEAFF. The CDR3 region has the DNA TGTGCCAGCAGCTTAACGGGGACTGAAGCTTTCTTT.

V is TRBV30 and J is TRBJ2-4; possibly TRBD1 for D (6 bases). CDR3 length: 12 amino acids. Trimming removed 4 bases at V and 6 bases at J, with 10 bases between. From germline, CDR1 is GTSNPN and CDR2 SVGIG (reference sequence). The chain's CDR3 is CAWNRVGNIQYF. CDR3 bases: TGTGCCTGGAACAGGGTTGGAAACATTCAGTACTTC.

The chain uses TRBV6-1 and TRBJ1-1, with D maybe TRBD1 (6 bases). Trimming pared 4 bases from V and 1 base from J, leaving 19 bases between. The CDR3 is made up of 17 amino acids. Looked up from germline, CDR1 is MNHNS and CDR2 is SASEGT. The CDR3 spells CASSALRGSRGNTEAFF. The CDR3 DNA follows: TGTGCCAGCAGTGCCCTACGAGGCAGCAGGGGGAACACTGAAGCTTTCTTT.

The genes are TRBV19 and TRBJ2-3; D not certain. Germline V gives CDR1 LNHDA, CDR2 SQIVND (reference sequence). CDR3 length equals 15 residues. The V gene lost 5 bases and the J gene lost 0 bases, with 12 bases spanning the gap. CDR3 region: CASSPSPYSTDTQYF. The CDR3 nucleotides are TGTGCCAGTAGTCCCTCTCCTTATAGCACAGATACGCAGTATTTT.